The rows below give T cell receptor beta chains drawn from one sample of a study of cytomegalovirus exposure and HLA in healthy donors. Method: immunoSEQ multiplex PCR; TCRdb's copy keeps in-frame clones and lacks some. This repertoire shows more than 80,000 clones, just under 70% found once; its top ten account for roughly 2.8%. Sequencing was performed on PBMCs. These TCRs come from a man in his fifties in good health and CMV-seronegative. CDR3s include the opening cysteine and the closing phenylalanine or tryptophan. The order of the fields is J gene, CDR3 length, clone size, D gene, V gene, CDR3 DNA, CDR3 protein. A D gene is named only where the DNA matches it firmly. Clone size is not always given. Where it is, it says once, few, many or a class for expanded clones.

j_call: TRBJ1-5; cdr3_length: 15; clone_size: few; d_call: TRBD1; v_call: TRBV5-8; cdr3_nt: TGTGCCAGCAGGTCGGACAGGGGGCTCAATCAGCCCCAGCATTTT; cdr3_aa: CASRSDRGLNQPQHF
j_call: TRBJ2-7; cdr3_length: 13; clone_size: few; d_call: TRBD2; v_call: TRBV15; cdr3_nt: TGTGCCACCAATAGCGGGAGGGGCTACGAGCAGTACTTC; cdr3_aa: CATNSGRGYEQYF
j_call: TRBJ2-1; cdr3_length: 16; clone_size: -; d_call: TRBD2; v_call: TRBV4-1; cdr3_nt: TGCGCCAGCAGCCCCTTGGGACTAGCGGGAGACTTTGAGCAGTTCTTC; cdr3_aa: CASSPLGLAGDFEQFF
j_call: TRBJ2-3; cdr3_length: 15; clone_size: -; d_call: TRBD1; v_call: TRBV5-1; cdr3_nt: TGCGCCAGCAGCCGAGGACAGGGAGGTCAAGATACGCAGTATTTT; cdr3_aa: CASSRGQGGQDTQYF
j_call: TRBJ1-6; cdr3_length: 13; clone_size: -; d_call: -; v_call: TRBV11-3; cdr3_nt: TGTGCCAGCAGCTTCAGGGAAAATTCACCCCTCCACTTT; cdr3_aa: CASSFRENSPLHF
j_call: TRBJ2-1; cdr3_length: 15; clone_size: -; d_call: TRBD2; v_call: TRBV9; cdr3_nt: TGTGCCAGCAGCGTGGCGGGAGACCCCTACAATGAGCAGTTCTTC; cdr3_aa: CASSVAGDPYNEQFF
j_call: TRBJ2-2; cdr3_length: 14; clone_size: once; d_call: -; v_call: TRBV29-1; cdr3_nt: TGCAGCGTTGAGTCGGTCAGGGACACCGGGGAGCTGTTTTTT; cdr3_aa: CSVESVRDTGELFF
j_call: TRBJ2-7; cdr3_length: 15; clone_size: -; d_call: -; v_call: TRBV5-4; cdr3_nt: TGTGCCAGCAGCTTGGGTGGCGGGGGCCTCTACGAGCAGTACTTC; cdr3_aa: CASSLGGGGLYEQYF
j_call: TRBJ2-1; cdr3_length: 14; clone_size: -; d_call: TRBD1; v_call: TRBV4-1; cdr3_nt: TGCGCCAGCAGCCAGGACAGGGCTTGGGATGAGCAGTTCTTC; cdr3_aa: CASSQDRAWDEQFF
j_call: TRBJ1-1; cdr3_length: 13; clone_size: -; d_call: -; v_call: TRBV7-3; cdr3_nt: TGTGCCAGCAGCCAGACTACGAACACTGAAGCTTTCTTT; cdr3_aa: CASSQTTNTEAFF
j_call: TRBJ1-5; cdr3_length: 13; clone_size: -; d_call: -; v_call: TRBV10-3; cdr3_nt: TGTGCCATCAAGTCAGGGCTCAATCAGCCCCAGCATTTT; cdr3_aa: CAIKSGLNQPQHF
j_call: TRBJ2-1; cdr3_length: 15; clone_size: few; d_call: -; v_call: TRBV5-1; cdr3_nt: TGCGCCAGCAGCTTGGTTGGCGGAGATTACAATGAGCAGTTCTTC; cdr3_aa: CASSLVGGDYNEQFF
j_call: TRBJ2-5; cdr3_length: 11; clone_size: -; d_call: -; v_call: TRBV6-1; cdr3_nt: TGTGCCAGCAGCATCCAGGAGACCCAGTACTTC; cdr3_aa: CASSIQETQYF
j_call: TRBJ1-4; cdr3_length: 16; clone_size: -; d_call: -; v_call: TRBV4-2; cdr3_nt: TGTGCCAGCAGCCAAGATTTTGGGGGGGACAATGAAAAACTGTTTTTT; cdr3_aa: CASSQDFGGDNEKLFF
j_call: TRBJ1-5; cdr3_length: 12; clone_size: -; d_call: -; v_call: TRBV30; cdr3_nt: TGTGCCTGGAGCCACTCCCCCCGGCCCCAGCATTTT; cdr3_aa: CAWSHSPRPQHF
j_call: TRBJ2-1; cdr3_length: 18; clone_size: -; d_call: TRBD2; v_call: TRBV14; cdr3_nt: TGTGCCAGCAGCCAAGAGTGGGGCGGGGGGGCATCCTACAATGAGCAGTTCTTC; cdr3_aa: CASSQEWGGGASYNEQFF
j_call: TRBJ1-4; cdr3_length: 16; clone_size: -; d_call: TRBD1; v_call: TRBV27; cdr3_nt: TGTGCCAGCAGTCAACAGGGGGCTGCGACTAATGAAAAACTGTTTTTT; cdr3_aa: CASSQQGAATNEKLFF
j_call: TRBJ1-5; cdr3_length: 13; clone_size: few; d_call: -; v_call: TRBV27; cdr3_nt: TGTGCCAGCAGGCAGCGTCGGGATCAGCCCCAGCATTTT; cdr3_aa: CASRQRRDQPQHF
j_call: TRBJ1-5; cdr3_length: 15; clone_size: few; d_call: -; v_call: TRBV30; cdr3_nt: TGTGCCTGGAGTCCGGCAGGGAAGTTTGATCAGCCCCAGCATTTT; cdr3_aa: CAWSPAGKFDQPQHF
j_call: TRBJ2-2; cdr3_length: 14; clone_size: -; d_call: -; v_call: TRBV5-1; cdr3_nt: TGCGCCAGCAGCTCACAGGGGAACACCGGGGAGCTGTTTTTT; cdr3_aa: CASSSQGNTGELFF
j_call: TRBJ1-3; cdr3_length: 13; clone_size: once; d_call: -; v_call: TRBV30; cdr3_nt: TGTGCCTGGAGTCCAGTTTCCGGAAACACCATATATTTT; cdr3_aa: CAWSPVSGNTIYF
j_call: TRBJ1-1; cdr3_length: 12; clone_size: -; d_call: -; v_call: TRBV7-2; cdr3_nt: TGTGCCAGCCACAGGCCATACACTGAAGCTTTCTTT; cdr3_aa: CASHRPYTEAFF
j_call: TRBJ1-6; cdr3_length: 14; clone_size: -; d_call: -; v_call: TRBV7-3; cdr3_nt: TGTGCCAGCAGCTCCGGACAGCCTAATTCACCCCTCCACTTT; cdr3_aa: CASSSGQPNSPLHF
j_call: TRBJ2-3; cdr3_length: 14; clone_size: -; d_call: -; v_call: TRBV6-5; cdr3_nt: TGTGCCAGCAGTTACTCCGTAGTCCCAGATACGCAGTATTTT; cdr3_aa: CASSYSVVPDTQYF
j_call: TRBJ1-1; cdr3_length: 10; clone_size: -; d_call: -; v_call: TRBV19; cdr3_nt: TGTGCCAGTAGTACAACTGAAGCTTTCTTT; cdr3_aa: CASSTTEAFF
j_call: TRBJ1-2; cdr3_length: 16; clone_size: few; d_call: TRBD1; v_call: TRBV25-1; cdr3_nt: TGTGCCAGCAGTGACTCCCCGGGACAGGGACGCTATGGCTACACCTTC; cdr3_aa: CASSDSPGQGRYGYTF
j_call: TRBJ1-6; cdr3_length: 12; clone_size: -; d_call: -; v_call: TRBV30; cdr3_nt: TGTGCCTGGGGGGGGTTTGGTGACTCCCTCCACTTT; cdr3_aa: CAWGGFGDSLHF
j_call: TRBJ2-5; cdr3_length: 16; clone_size: -; d_call: TRBD2; v_call: TRBV4-2; cdr3_nt: TGTGCCAGCAGCCAGGGCAAGCGGGGGTCTAGGGAGACCCAGTACTTC; cdr3_aa: CASSQGKRGSRETQYF
j_call: TRBJ2-1; cdr3_length: 18; clone_size: -; d_call: TRBD2; v_call: TRBV12-5; cdr3_nt: TGTGCTAGTGTTTTGGGACTAGCGGGAGCCGTTTCCTACAATGAGCAGTTCTTC; cdr3_aa: CASVLGLAGAVSYNEQFF
j_call: TRBJ1-6; cdr3_length: 14; clone_size: -; d_call: -; v_call: TRBV9; cdr3_nt: TGTGCCAGCAGCGTAGACCAGAGCGACTCACCCCTCCACTTT; cdr3_aa: CASSVDQSDSPLHF
j_call: TRBJ2-7; cdr3_length: 14; clone_size: -; d_call: -; v_call: TRBV9; cdr3_nt: TGTGCCAGCAGCGTCGAGCGAAGCTCCTACGAGCAGTACTTC; cdr3_aa: CASSVERSSYEQYF
j_call: TRBJ1-6; cdr3_length: 16; clone_size: -; d_call: TRBD1; v_call: TRBV5-4; cdr3_nt: TGTGCCAGCAGCGCCGGGACAGGGATGAGCAATTCACCCCTCCACTTT; cdr3_aa: CASSAGTGMSNSPLHF
j_call: TRBJ1-4; cdr3_length: 15; clone_size: -; d_call: TRBD1; v_call: TRBV7-6; cdr3_nt: TGTGCCAGCAGCGATACCGGGACAGGCAATGAAAAACTGTTTTTT; cdr3_aa: CASSDTGTGNEKLFF
j_call: TRBJ1-1; cdr3_length: 14; clone_size: -; d_call: -; v_call: TRBV5-1; cdr3_nt: TGCGCCAGCAGCTTCGGGGATAGGAACACTGAAGCTTTCTTT; cdr3_aa: CASSFGDRNTEAFF
j_call: TRBJ2-5; cdr3_length: 14; clone_size: -; d_call: TRBD2; v_call: TRBV9; cdr3_nt: TGTGCCAGCAGCGTAGTGGATAGCGGGGCGACCCAGTACTTC; cdr3_aa: CASSVVDSGATQYF
j_call: TRBJ2-2; cdr3_length: 15; clone_size: -; d_call: -; v_call: TRBV7-6; cdr3_nt: TGTGCCAGCAGCCCCACGAGGCTAAACACCGGGGAGCTGTTTTTT; cdr3_aa: CASSPTRLNTGELFF
j_call: TRBJ1-5; cdr3_length: 16; clone_size: -; d_call: -; v_call: TRBV9; cdr3_nt: TGTGCCAGCAGCGTAGGGGCGGACCCTCGGGGGCAGCCCCAGCATTTT; cdr3_aa: CASSVGADPRGQPQHF